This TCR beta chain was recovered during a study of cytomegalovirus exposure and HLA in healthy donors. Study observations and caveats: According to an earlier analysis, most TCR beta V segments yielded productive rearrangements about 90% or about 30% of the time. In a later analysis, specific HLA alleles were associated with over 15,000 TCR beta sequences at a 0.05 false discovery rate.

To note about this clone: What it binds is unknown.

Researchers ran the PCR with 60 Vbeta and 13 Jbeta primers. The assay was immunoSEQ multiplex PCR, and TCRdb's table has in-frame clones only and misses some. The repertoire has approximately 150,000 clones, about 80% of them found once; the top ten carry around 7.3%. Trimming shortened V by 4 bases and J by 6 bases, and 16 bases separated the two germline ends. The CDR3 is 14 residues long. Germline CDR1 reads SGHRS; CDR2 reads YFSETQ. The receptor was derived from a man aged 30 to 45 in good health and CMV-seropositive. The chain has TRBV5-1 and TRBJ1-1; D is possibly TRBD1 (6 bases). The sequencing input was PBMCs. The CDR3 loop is CASSLKSGGAEAFF. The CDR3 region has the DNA TGCGCCAGCAGCCTCAAGAGCGGGGGCGCTGAAGCTTTCTTT.